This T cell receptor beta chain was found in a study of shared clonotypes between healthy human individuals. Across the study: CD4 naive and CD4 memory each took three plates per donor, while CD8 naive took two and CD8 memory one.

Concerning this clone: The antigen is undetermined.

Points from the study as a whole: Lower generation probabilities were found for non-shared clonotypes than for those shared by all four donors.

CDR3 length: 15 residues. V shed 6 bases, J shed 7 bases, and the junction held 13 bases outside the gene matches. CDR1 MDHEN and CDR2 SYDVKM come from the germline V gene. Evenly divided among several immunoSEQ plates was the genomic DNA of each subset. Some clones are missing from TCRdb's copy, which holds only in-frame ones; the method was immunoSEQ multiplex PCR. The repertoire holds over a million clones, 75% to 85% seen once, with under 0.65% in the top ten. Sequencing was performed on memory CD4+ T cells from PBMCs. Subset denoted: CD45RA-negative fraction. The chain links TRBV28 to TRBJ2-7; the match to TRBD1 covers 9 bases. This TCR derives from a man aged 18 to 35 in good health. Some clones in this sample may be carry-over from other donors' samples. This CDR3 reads CASRGQLTGGREQYF. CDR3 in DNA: TGTGCCAGCAGGGGACAGTTGACAGGGGGACGGGAGCAGTACTTC.